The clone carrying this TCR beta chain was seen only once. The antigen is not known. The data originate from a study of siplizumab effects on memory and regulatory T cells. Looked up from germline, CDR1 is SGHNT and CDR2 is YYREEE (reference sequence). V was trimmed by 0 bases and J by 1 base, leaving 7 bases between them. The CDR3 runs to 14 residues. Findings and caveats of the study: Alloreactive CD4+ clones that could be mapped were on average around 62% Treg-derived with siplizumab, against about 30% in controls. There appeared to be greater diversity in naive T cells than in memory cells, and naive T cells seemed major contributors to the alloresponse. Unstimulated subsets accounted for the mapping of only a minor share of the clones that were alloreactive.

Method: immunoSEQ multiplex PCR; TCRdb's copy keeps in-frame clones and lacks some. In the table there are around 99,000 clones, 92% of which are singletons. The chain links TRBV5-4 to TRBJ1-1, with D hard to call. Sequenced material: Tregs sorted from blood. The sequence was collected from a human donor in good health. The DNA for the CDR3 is TGTGCCAGCAGCTTGGGTCAGACGAACACTGAAGCTTTCTTT. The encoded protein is CASSLGQTNTEAFF.